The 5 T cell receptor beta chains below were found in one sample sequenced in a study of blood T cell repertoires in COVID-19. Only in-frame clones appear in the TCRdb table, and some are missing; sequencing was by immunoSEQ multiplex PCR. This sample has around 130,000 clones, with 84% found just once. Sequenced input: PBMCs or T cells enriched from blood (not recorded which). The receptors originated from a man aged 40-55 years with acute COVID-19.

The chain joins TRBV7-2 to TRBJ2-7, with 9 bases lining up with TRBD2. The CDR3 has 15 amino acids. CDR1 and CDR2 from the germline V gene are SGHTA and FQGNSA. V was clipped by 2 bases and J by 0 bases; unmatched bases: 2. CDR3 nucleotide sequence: TGTGCCAGCAGCTTACTAGCGGGACTCTCCTACGAGCAGTACTTC. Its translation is CASSLLAGLSYEQYF. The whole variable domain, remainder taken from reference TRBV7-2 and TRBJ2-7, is GAGVSQSPSNKVTEKGKDVELRCDPISGHTALYWYRQSLGQGLEFLIYFQGNSAPDKSGLPSDRFSAERTGGSVSTLTIQRTQQEDSAVYLCASSLLAGLSYEQYFGPGTRLTVT.

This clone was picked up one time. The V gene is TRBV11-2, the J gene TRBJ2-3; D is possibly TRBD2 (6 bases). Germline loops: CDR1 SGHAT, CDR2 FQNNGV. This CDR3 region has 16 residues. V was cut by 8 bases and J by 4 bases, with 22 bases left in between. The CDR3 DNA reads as TGTGCCAGCGGCCGCGCCGCGGGGAGCGGAGCAGATACGCAGTATTTT. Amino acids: CASGRAAGSGADTQYF.

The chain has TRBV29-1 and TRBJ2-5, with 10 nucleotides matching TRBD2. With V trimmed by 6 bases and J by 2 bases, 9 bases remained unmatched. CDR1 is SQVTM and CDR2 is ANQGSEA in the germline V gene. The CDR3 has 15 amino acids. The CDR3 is CSVSPGTSAQETQYF. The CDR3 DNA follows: TGCAGCGTCTCCCCCGGGACTAGCGCTCAAGAGACCCAGTACTTC.

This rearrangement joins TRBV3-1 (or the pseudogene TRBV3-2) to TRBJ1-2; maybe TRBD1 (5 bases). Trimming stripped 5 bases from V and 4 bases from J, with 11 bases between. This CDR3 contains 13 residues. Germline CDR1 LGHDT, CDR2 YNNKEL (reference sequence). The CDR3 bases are TGTGCCAGCAGCGTTACAGGTCTCTATGGCTACACCTTC. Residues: CASSVTGLYGYTF.

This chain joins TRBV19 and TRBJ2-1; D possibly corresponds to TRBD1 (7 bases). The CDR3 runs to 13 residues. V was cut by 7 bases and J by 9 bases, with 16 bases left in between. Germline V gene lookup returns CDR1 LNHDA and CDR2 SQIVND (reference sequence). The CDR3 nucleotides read TGTGCCAGTATGTGGGTCCAGGGGGGTGAGCAGTTCTTC. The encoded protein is CASMWVQGGEQFF.